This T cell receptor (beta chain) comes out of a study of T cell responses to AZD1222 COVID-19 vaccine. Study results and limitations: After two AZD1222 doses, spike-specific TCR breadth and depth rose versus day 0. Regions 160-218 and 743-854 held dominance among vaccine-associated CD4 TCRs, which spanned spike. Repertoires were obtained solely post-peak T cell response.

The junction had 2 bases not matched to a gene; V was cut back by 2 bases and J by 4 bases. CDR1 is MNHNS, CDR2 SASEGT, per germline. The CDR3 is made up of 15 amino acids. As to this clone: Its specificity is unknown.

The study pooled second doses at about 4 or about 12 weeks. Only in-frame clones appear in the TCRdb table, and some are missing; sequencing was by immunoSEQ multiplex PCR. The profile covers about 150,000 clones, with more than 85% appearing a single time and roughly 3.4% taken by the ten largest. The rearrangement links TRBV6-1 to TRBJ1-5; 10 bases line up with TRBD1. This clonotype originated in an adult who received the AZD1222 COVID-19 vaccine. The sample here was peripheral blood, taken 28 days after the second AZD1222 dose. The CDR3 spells CASSELGQGNQPQHF. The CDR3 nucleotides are TGTGCCAGCAGTGAATTGGGACAGGGGAATCAGCCCCAGCATTTT.